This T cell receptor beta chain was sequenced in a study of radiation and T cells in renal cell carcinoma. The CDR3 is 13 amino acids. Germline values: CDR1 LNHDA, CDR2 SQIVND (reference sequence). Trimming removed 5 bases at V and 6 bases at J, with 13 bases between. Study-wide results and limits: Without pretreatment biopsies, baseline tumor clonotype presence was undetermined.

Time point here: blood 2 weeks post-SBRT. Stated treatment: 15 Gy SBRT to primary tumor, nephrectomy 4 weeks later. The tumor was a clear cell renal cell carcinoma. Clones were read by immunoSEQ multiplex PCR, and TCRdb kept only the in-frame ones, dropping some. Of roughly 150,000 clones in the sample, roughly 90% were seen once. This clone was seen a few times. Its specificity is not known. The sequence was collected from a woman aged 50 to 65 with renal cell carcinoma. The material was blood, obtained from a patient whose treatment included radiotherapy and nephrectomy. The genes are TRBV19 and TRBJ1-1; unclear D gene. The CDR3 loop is CASSSKGLAEAFF. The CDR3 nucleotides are TGTGCCAGTAGTTCTAAGGGTTTGGCTGAAGCTTTCTTT. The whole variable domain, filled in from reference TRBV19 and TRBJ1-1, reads DGGITQSPKYLFRKEGQNVTLSCEQNLNHDAMYWYRQDPGQGLRLIYYSQIVNDFQKGDIAEGYSVSREKKESFPLTVTSAQKNPTAFYLCASSSKGLAEAFFGQGTRLTVV.